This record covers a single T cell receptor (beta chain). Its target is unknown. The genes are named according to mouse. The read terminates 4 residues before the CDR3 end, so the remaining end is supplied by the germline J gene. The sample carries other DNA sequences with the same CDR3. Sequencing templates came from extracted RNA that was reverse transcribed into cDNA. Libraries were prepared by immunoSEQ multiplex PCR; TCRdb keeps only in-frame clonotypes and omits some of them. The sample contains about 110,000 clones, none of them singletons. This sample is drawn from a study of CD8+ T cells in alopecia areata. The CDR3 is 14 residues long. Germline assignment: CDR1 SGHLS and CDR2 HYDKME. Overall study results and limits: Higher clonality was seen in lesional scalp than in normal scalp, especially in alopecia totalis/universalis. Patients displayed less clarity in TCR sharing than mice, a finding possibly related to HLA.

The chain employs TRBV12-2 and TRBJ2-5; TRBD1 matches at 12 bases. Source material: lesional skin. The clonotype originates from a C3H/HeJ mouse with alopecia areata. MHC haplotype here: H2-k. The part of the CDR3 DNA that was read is TGTGCCAGCTCTCTCGGGACAGGGGGCGAC. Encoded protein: CASSLGTGGD. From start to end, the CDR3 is CASSLGTGGDTQYF.